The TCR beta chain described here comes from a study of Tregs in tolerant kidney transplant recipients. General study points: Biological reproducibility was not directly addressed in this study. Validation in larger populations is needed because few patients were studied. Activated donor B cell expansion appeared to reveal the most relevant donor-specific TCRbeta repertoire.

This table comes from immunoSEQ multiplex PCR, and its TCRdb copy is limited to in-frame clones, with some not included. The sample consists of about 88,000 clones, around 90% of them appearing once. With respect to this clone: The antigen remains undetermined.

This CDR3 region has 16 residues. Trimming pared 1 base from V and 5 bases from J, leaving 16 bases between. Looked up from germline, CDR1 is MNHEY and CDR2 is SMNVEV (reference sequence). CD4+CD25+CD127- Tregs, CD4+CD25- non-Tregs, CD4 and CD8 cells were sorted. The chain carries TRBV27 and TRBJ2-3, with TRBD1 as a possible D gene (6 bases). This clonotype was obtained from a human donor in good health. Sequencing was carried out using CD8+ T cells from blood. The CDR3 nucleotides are TGTGCCAGCAGTTTATTGGATACAGGGTTTGGAGATACGCAGTATTTT. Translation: CASSLLDTGFGDTQYF.